Reported below is one T cell receptor beta chain. The data derive from a study of blood T cell repertoires in COVID-19. Produced via immunoSEQ multiplex PCR; TCRdb's table is partial and in-frame only. The top ten clones hold approximately 3.8% of a sample with 260,000 or so clones, about 83% of them seen once. This CDR3 is built from 15 residues. CDR1 is SGHRS and CDR2 is YFSETQ in the germline V gene. The ends lost 3 bases at V and 5 bases at J; junction bases unmatched: 5. The sequenced material came from PBMCs or T cells enriched from blood (not recorded which). This rearrangement joins TRBV5-1 to TRBJ1-4, with TRBD1 matching 9 bases. The receptor was derived from a woman aged 40-49 years who had been exposed to COVID-19. CDR3 in DNA: TGCGCCAGCAGCTCTTCGGGACAGGGAAATGAAAAACTGTTTTTT. As protein: CASSSSGQGNEKLFF.